Following are 6 T cell receptor beta chains from one sample sequenced in a study of shared clonotypes between healthy human individuals. Method: immunoSEQ multiplex PCR; TCRdb's copy keeps in-frame clones and lacks some. The table includes more than 1 million clones, 78% detected once. The sample consisted of memory CD4+ T cells from PBMCs. Described subset: CD45RA-negative fraction. These receptor sequences come from a young man in good health. Some clones in this sample may be carry-over from other donors' samples.

The V gene is TRBV28, the J gene TRBJ2-1; D remains ambiguous. Germline loops: CDR1 MDHEN, CDR2 SYDVKM. The V end lost 3 bases, the J end lost 9 bases, and 9 bases lay between the germline ends. This CDR3 spans 12 amino acids. The DNA for the CDR3 is TGTGCCAGCAGTTTTGGTGGTTTTGAGCAGTTCTTC. Protein: CASSFGGFEQFF.

This clone was detected only a few times. V usage is TRBV27 and J usage is TRBJ2-2; TRBD1 might be the D (7 bases). Per germline, CDR1 MNHEY and CDR2 SMNVEV (reference sequence). The CDR3 contains 15 residues. The germline V and J ends were trimmed by 6 bases and 4 bases, with 15 bases remaining between them. The CDR3 nucleotides are TGTGCCAGCAGGAGGGGGCGGGGCGGCACCGGGGAGCTGTTTTTT. It encodes CASRRGRGGTGELFF.

The genes are TRBV7-2 and TRBJ2-7; TRBD2 is a possible D gene (6 bases). Trimming shortened V by 1 base and J by 5 bases, and 18 bases separated the two germline ends. Per germline, CDR1 SGHTA and CDR2 FQGNSA. The CDR3 extends over 16 amino acids. This CDR3 reads CASSLEPWGEVNEQYF. In DNA, the CDR3 is TGTGCCAGCAGCTTAGAACCTTGGGGGGAGGTCAACGAGCAGTACTTC.

The V gene is TRBV29-1, the J gene TRBJ2-1, with D possibly being TRBD1 (6 bases). With 5 bases removed from V and 4 bases from J, the gap between germline ends came to 21 bases. CDR1 SQVTM and CDR2 ANQGSEA come from the germline V gene. The CDR3 runs to 16 residues. The DNA for the CDR3 is TGCAGCGTTCCAACAATCCCTCGGACAGAGTACAATGAGCAGTTCTTC. This codes for CSVPTIPRTEYNEQFF.

The V and J genes are TRBV28 and TRBJ2-3; 7 positions match TRBD2. The CDR3 length is 16 residues. V lost 5 bases and J lost 2; bases outside the gene matches: 10. Germline V gene data show CDR1 as MDHEN and CDR2 as SYDVKM. The DNA for the CDR3 is TGTGCCAGCAGTCACGTCCCGGGACTAATCACAGATACGCAGTATTTT. This codes for CASSHVPGLITDTQYF.

As concerns this clone: Distinct nucleotide sequences in the sample also encode this CDR3. V and J are TRBV11-3 and TRBJ2-3; D is perhaps TRBD1 (5 bases). This CDR3 is 14 amino acids long. The ends were cut back, 5 bases at V and 1 base at J, with 10 bases in the middle. Germline V CDR1 and CDR2: SGHNT, YENEEA. The CDR3 is CASSPRGGTDTQYF. CDR3 bases: TGTGCCAGCAGCCCAAGGGGTGGCACAGATACGCAGTATTTT.